This T cell receptor (beta chain) comes out of a study of blood T cells in healthy people across ages. Study results and limitations: Long-lived donors carried more naive CD4+ cells and greater diversity than aged donors.

Sample-barcoded 5' priming and a J-beta primer mix drove a second PCR of 7 to 11 cycles. TCRdb re-derived calls from the 5' RACE reads in MiXCR, one entry per CDR3 protein. Seen here are over 1.5 million distinct CDR3 sequences, about 50% observed once, and the top ten hold about 2.1%. Germline V gives CDR1 SEHNR, CDR2 FQNEAQ (reference sequence). V dropped 3 bases and J dropped 12 bases, with 12 bases sitting between them. The CDR3 is 11 amino acids. On this clonotype: The target antigen is unknown.

The chain links TRBV7-9 to TRBJ2-7, with D possibly matching TRBD2 (6 bases). The sample comprised blood. This TCR was sampled from a woman between 35 and 50 years old in good health. The CDR3 DNA reads as TGTGCCAGCAGCTTGGGGGGAGTCTGGTACTTC. Translating it yields CASSLGGVWYF.